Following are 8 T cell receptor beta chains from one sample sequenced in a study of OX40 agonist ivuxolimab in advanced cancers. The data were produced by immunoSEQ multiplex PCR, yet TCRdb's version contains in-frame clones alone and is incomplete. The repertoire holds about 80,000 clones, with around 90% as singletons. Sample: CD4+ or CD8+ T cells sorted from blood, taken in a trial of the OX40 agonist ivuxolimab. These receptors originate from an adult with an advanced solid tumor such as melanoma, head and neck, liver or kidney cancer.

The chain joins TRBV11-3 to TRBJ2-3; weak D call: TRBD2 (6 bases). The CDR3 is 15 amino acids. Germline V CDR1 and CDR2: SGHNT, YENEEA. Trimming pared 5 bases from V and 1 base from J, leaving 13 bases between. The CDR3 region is CASSPGWGGTDTQYF. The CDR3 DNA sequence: TGTGCCAGCAGCCCCGGTTGGGGGGGCACAGATACGCAGTATTTT.

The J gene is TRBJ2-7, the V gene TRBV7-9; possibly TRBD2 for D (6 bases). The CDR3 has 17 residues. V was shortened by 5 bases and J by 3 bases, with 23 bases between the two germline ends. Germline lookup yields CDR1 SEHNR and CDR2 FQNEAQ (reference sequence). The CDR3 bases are TGTGCCAGCAGCCGCGTCGGGACTCTCGGGCCCTACTACGAGCAGTACTTC. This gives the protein CASSRVGTLGPYYEQYF. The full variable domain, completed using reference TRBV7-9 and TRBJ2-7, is DTGVSQNPRHKITKRGQNVTFRCDPISEHNRLYWYRQTLGQGPEFLTYFQNEAQLEKSRLLSDRFSAERPKGSFSTLEIQRTEQGDSAMYLCASSRVGTLGPYYEQYFGPGTRLTVT.

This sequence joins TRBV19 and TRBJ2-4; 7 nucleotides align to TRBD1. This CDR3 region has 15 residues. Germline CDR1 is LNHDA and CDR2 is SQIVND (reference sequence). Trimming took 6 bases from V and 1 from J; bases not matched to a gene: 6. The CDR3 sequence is CASRQGQGAKNIQYF. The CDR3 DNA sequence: TGTGCCAGTAGACAGGGGCAAGGGGCCAAAAACATTCAGTACTTC.

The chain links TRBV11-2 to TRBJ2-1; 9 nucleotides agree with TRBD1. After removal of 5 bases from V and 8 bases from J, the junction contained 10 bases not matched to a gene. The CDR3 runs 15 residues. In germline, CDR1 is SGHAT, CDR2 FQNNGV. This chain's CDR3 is CASSPIGDREDEQFF. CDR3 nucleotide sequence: TGTGCCAGCAGCCCGATCGGGGACAGGGAGGATGAGCAGTTCTTC.

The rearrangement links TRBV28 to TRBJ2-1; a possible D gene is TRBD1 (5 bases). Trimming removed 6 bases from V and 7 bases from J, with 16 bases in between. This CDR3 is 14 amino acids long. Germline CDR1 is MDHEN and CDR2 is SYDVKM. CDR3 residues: CASRLTQGLNEQFF. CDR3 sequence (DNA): TGTGCCAGCAGATTGACTCAGGGCCTTAATGAGCAGTTCTTC.

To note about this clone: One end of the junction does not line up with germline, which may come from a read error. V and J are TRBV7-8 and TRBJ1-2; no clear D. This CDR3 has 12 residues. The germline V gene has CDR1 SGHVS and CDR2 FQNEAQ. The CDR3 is CASSLVNYDYTF. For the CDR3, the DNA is TGTGCCAGCAGCTTAGTTAACTATGACTACACCTTC. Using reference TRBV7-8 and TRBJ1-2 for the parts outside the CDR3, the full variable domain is GAGVSQSPRYKVAKRGQDVALRCDPISGHVSLFWYQQALGQGPEFLTYFQNEAQLDKSGLPSDRFFAERPEGSVSTLKIQRTQQEDSAVYLCASSLVNYDYTFGSGTRLTVV.

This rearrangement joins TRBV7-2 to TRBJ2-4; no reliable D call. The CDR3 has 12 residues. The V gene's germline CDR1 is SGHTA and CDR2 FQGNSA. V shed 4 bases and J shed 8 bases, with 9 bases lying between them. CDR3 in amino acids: CASSSSLDIQYF. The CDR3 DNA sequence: TGTGCCAGCAGCTCCTCGTTGGACATTCAGTACTTC.

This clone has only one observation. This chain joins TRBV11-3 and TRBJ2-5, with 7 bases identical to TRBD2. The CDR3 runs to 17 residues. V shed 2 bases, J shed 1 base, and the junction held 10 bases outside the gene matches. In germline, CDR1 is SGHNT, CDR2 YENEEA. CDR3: CASSLWRSGKAQETQYF. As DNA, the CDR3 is TGTGCCAGCAGCTTATGGCGGAGCGGGAAAGCCCAAGAGACCCAGTACTTC.